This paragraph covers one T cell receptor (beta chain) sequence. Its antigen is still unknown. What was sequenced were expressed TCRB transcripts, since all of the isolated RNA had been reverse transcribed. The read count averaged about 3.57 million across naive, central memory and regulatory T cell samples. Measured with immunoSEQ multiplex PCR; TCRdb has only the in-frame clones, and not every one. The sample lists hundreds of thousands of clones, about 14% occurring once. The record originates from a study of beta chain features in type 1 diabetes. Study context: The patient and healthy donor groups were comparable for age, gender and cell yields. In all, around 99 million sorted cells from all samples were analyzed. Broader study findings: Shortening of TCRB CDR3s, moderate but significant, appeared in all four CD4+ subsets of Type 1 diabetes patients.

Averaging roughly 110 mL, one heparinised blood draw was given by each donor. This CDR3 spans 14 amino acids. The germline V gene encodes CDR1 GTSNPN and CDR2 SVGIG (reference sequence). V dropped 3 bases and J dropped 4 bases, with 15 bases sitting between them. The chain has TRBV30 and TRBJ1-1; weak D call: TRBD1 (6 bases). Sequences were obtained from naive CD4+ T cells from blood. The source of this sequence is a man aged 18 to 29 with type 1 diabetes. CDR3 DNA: TGTGCCTGGAGCCACTGGCAGGGGACCACTGAAGCTTTCTTT. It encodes CAWSHWQGTTEAFF.